These T cell receptor beta chains were read from a single sample in a study of spatial heterogeneity in lung cancer. TCRdb reanalysed the 5' RACE reads using MiXCR and keeps one entry per CDR3 protein. This sample yields 8,500 to 10,000 distinct CDR3 sequences, of which just under 3% are seen a single time; roughly 13% belongs to the top ten. This material consisted of lung tumor tissue, taken at surgery. The origin of the receptors is a male donor with early-stage non-small cell lung cancer. Each CDR3 is given with its conserved first and last residue. The D gene is left open where the match is weak. Expanded clones are given a class, and other clones once, few, many or no size at all.

j_gene	abundance	v_gene	len	d_gene	CDR3aa	CDR3nt
TRBJ2-2	many	TRBV12-3/TRBV12-4	15	TRBD1	CASSLKQGSTGELFF	TGTGCCAGCAGTTTGAAACAGGGGAGCACCGGGGAGCTGTTTTTT
TRBJ2-7	many	TRBV11-2	14	TRBD2	CASSLGAGPYEQYF	TGTGCCAGCAGCCTGGGAGCGGGGCCCTACGAGCAGTACTTC
TRBJ2-7	medium-sized	TRBV28	12	.	CASSLSGNEQYF	TGTGCCAGCAGTTTGTCAGGGAACGAGCAGTACTTC
TRBJ1-4	many	TRBV27	14	TRBD1	CASRTGTENEKLFF	TGTGCCAGCAGAACCGGGACAGAGAATGAAAAACTGTTTTTT
TRBJ1-3	many	TRBV7-8	13	.	CASSFRQGNTIYF	TGTGCCAGCAGCTTTCGTCAGGGAAACACCATATATTTT
TRBJ2-5	few	TRBV7-2	15	TRBD2	CASSFQRGGGETQYF	TGTGCCAGCAGCTTTCAGCGGGGGGGCGGGGAGACCCAGTACTTC
TRBJ2-1	medium-sized	TRBV5-6	17	TRBD2	CASSSWTSGLSYNEQFF	TGTGCCAGCAGCTCCTGGACTAGCGGTCTCTCCTACAATGAGCAGTTCTTC
TRBJ2-2	medium-sized	TRBV7-3	13	.	CASSLSATGELFF	TGTGCCAGCAGCTTATCGGCCACCGGGGAGCTGTTTTTT
TRBJ2-5	medium-sized	TRBV20-1	17	TRBD2	CSARGPVSGLGVETQYF	TGCAGTGCTAGGGGCCCGGTTAGTGGACTAGGAGTCGAGACCCAGTACTTC
TRBJ2-2	many	TRBV11-1	14	.	CASSLGDGAGELFF	TGTGCCAGCAGCTTAGGTGACGGTGCCGGGGAGCTGTTTTTT
TRBJ2-7	many	TRBV12-5	16	.	CASGLGGETGHYEQYF	TGTGCTAGTGGTTTGGGAGGCGAGACAGGTCACTACGAGCAGTACTTC
TRBJ2-3	many	TRBV3-1	13	TRBD1	CASGVDRKYTQYF	TGTGCCAGCGGGGTGGACAGGAAGTATACGCAGTATTTT
TRBJ1-6	many	TRBV7-2	15	TRBD1	CASSLGSGTGSPLHF	TGTGCCAGCAGCTTAGGATCGGGGACAGGTTCACCCCTCCACTTT
TRBJ1-1	medium-sized	TRBV9	13	TRBD1	CASSSQGGAEAFF	TGTGCCAGCAGCTCTCAGGGGGGCGCTGAAGCTTTCTTT
TRBJ1-4	many	TRBV9	15	TRBD1	CASSRRQGTNEKLFF	TGTGCCAGCAGCCGACGACAGGGGACTAATGAAAAACTGTTTTTT
TRBJ1-2	many	TRBV15	15	.	CATSRGYSGDYGYTF	TGTGCCACCAGCAGAGGTTACTCCGGGGACTATGGCTACACCTTC
TRBJ2-3	medium-sized	TRBV6-6	16	TRBD2	CASSRSTSGGAHTQYF	TGTGCCAGCAGTCGGTCAACTAGCGGGGGGGCTCATACGCAGTATTTT
TRBJ2-5	few	TRBV13	16	TRBD1	CASSYLGWTGRETQYF	TGTGCCAGCAGCTACCTTGGATGGACAGGGCGGGAGACCCAGTACTTC
TRBJ2-2	medium-sized	TRBV29-1	15	.	CSVEPLAGLPGELFF	TGCAGCGTTGAACCGCTCGCAGGGTTACCCGGGGAGCTGTTTTTT
TRBJ2-1	many	TRBV19	15	TRBD2	CASRTTSGEVGEQFF	TGTGCCAGTAGAACCACGAGCGGGGAAGTGGGTGAGCAGTTCTTC
TRBJ2-7	many	TRBV9	15	TRBD1	CASSAATGVLDEQYF	TGTGCCAGCAGCGCTGCCACAGGGGTCTTGGACGAGCAGTACTTC
TRBJ1-3	medium-sized	TRBV7-2	15	.	CASSLARISGNTIYF	TGTGCCAGCAGCTTAGCACGCATCTCTGGAAACACCATATATTTT
TRBJ2-2	many	TRBV5-4	13	.	CASSSQGYGELFF	TGTGCCAGCAGCTCACAGGGTTACGGGGAGCTGTTTTTT
TRBJ1-3	many	TRBV3-1	16	TRBD1	CASSQGDRVVGNTIYF	TGTGCCAGCAGCCAAGGCGACAGGGTCGTTGGAAACACCATATATTTT
TRBJ1-2	medium-sized	TRBV18	15	.	CASSPPSAANYGYTF	TGTGCCAGCTCACCACCGTCCGCAGCTAACTATGGCTACACCTTC
TRBJ2-7	many	TRBV11-2	16	TRBD1	CASSQAGTGGSYEQYF	TGTGCCAGCAGCCAGGCGGGGACAGGGGGGTCCTACGAGCAGTACTTC
TRBJ2-1	many	TRBV5-1	15	TRBD2	CASSLSSGRPNEQFF	TGCGCCAGCAGCTTGTCTAGCGGGAGACCGAATGAGCAGTTCTTC
TRBJ2-3	.	TRBV9	15	TRBD1	CASSVEGGPADTQYF	TGTGCCAGCAGCGTAGAAGGGGGCCCGGCGGATACGCAGTATTTT
TRBJ1-1	many	TRBV20-1	14	TRBD1	CRPGTGGGETEAFF	TGCAGACCGGGGACAGGGGGCGGAGAGACTGAAGCTTTCTTT
TRBJ2-3	many	TRBV7-2	16	TRBD2	CASSLSVAGRTDTQYF	TGTGCCAGCAGCCTGTCCGTAGCGGGGCGCACAGATACGCAGTATTTT
TRBJ1-6	many	TRBV7-2	18	TRBD1	CASSFYIDRGPYNSPLHF	TGTGCCAGCAGCTTCTATATCGACAGGGGACCCTATAATTCACCCCTCCACTTT
TRBJ1-2	many	TRBV14	15	TRBD1	CASSQGQGFVYGYTF	TGTGCCAGCAGCCAAGGACAGGGGTTTGTCTATGGCTACACCTTC
TRBJ1-2	medium-sized	TRBV12-3/TRBV12-4	15	TRBD1	CASSKPGQGASGYTF	TGTGCCAGCAGCAAGCCGGGACAGGGGGCGAGCGGCTACACCTTC